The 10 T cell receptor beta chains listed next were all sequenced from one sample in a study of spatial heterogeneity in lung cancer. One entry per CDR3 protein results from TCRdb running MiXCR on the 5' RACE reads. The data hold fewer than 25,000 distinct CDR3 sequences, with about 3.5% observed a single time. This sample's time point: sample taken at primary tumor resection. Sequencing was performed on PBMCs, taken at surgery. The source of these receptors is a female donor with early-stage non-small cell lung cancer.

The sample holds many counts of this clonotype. The CDR3 is CASSVAGGRNQETQYF. In nucleotides, the CDR3 is TGTGCCAGCAGCGTAGCCGGGGGCAGAAACCAAGAGACCCAGTACTTC. The genes are TRBV9 and TRBJ2-5, with D tentatively TRBD1 or TRBD2 (6 bases each). Germline V gene sequence: CDR1 SGDLS, CDR2 YYNGEE. Deletions cut 0 bases from V and 0 bases from J, with 12 bases between. This CDR3 spans 16 amino acids.

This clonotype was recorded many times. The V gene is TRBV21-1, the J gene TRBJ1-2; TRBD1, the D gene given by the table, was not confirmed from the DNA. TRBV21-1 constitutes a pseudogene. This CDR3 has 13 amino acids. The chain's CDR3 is CASMLQGAYGYTF. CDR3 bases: TGTGCCAGCATGCTACAGGGGGCCTATGGCTACACCTTC.

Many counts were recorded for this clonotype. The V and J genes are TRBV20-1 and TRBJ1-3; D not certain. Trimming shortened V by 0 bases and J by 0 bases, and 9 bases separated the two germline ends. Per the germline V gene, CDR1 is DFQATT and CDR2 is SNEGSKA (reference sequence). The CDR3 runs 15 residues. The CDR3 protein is CSARDVGHSGNTIYF. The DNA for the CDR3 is TGCAGTGCTAGAGATGTTGGGCACTCTGGAAACACCATATATTTT.

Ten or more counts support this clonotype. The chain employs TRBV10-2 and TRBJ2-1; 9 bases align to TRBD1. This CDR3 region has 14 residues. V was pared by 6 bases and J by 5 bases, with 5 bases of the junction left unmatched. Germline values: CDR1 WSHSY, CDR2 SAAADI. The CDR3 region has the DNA TGCGCCAGCAGAGACAGGGGGACGAACAATGAGCAGTTCTTC. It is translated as CASRDRGTNNEQFF.

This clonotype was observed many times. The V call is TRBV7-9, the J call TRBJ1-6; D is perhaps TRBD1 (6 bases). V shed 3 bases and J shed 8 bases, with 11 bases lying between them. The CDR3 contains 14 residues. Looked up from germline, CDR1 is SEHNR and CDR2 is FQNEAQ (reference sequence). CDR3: CASSFGQRHSPLHF. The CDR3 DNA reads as TGTGCCAGCAGCTTTGGACAGAGGCATTCACCCCTCCACTTT.

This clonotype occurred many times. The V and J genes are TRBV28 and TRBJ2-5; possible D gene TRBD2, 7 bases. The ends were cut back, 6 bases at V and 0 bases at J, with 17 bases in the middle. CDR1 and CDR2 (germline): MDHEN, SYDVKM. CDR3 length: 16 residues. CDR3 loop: CASSLGGAVYQETQYF. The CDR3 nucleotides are TGTGCCAGCAGCCTTGGGGGGGCCGTATACCAAGAGACCCAGTACTTC.

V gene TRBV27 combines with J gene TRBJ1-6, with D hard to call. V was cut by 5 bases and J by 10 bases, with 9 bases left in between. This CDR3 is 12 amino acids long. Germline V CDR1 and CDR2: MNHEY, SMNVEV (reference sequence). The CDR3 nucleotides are TGTGCCAGCAGTCCCCCCGGGTCACCCCTCCACTTT. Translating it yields CASSPPGSPLHF.

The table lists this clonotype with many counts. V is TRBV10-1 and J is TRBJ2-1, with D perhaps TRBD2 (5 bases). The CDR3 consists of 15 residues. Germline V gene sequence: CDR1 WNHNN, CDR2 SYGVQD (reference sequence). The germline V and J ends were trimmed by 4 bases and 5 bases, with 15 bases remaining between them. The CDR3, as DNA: TGCGCCAGCAGTGCCGGTCTAGCAGCCGACAATGAGCAGTTCTTC. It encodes CASSAGLAADNEQFF.

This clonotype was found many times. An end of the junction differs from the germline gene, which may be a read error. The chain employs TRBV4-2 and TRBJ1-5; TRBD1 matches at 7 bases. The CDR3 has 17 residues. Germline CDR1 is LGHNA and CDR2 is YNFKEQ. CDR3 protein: CASSQDSTGVGNLPQHF. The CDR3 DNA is TGTGCCAGCAGCCAAGATTCCACAGGGGTTGGGAATCTGCCCCAGCATTTT.

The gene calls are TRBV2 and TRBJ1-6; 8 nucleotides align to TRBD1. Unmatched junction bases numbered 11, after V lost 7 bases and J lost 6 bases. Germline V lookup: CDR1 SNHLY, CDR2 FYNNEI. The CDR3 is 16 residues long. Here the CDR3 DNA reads TGTGCCAGCAACGGAGACAGGGGTTCGGGTAATTCACCCCTCCACTTT. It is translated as CASNGDRGSGNSPLHF. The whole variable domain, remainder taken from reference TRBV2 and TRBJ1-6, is EPEVTQTPSHQVTQMGQEVILRCVPISNHLYFYWYRQILGQKVEFLVSFYNNEISEKSEIFDDQFSVERPDGSNFTLKIRSTKLEDSAMYFCASNGDRGSGNSPLHFGNGTRLTVT.